Below are 7 T cell receptor beta chains sequenced from a single sample in a study of T cells in Graves' hyperthyroidism and ophthalmopathy. Template material for amplifying TCR beta CDR3 regions consisted of RNA transcripts. HTBI primers were the set used in a first-round RT-PCR of the TCR CDR3. TCRdb re-called the multiplex PCR reads with MiXCR, one entry per CDR3 protein. The sample includes approximately 620,000 distinct CDR3 sequences, approximately 16% of them seen just once. The sample consisted of blood. The receptors were sampled from a woman aged 40 to 50 with Graves' ophthalmopathy.

This clonotype was picked up many times. The rearrangement links TRBV3-1 to TRBJ2-7, with D uncertain. Trimming pared 4 bases from V and 4 bases from J, leaving 8 bases between. This CDR3 spans 12 amino acids. The germline V gene encodes CDR1 LGHDT and CDR2 YNNKEL (reference sequence). The chain's CDR3 is CASSRSRYEQYF. CDR3 sequence (DNA): TGTGCCAGCAGCCGCTCCCGATACGAGCAGTACTTC.

The chain is built from TRBV13 and TRBJ2-1, with 8 bases identical to TRBD2. Germline V gene lookup returns CDR1 PRHDT and CDR2 FYEKMQ (reference sequence). The CDR3 totals 15 residues. J gave up 8 bases and V 3 bases, and 9 bases lay outside the gene matches. DNA for the CDR3: TGTGCCAGCAGCTTGTCGGGACTAGGGGCCCATGAGCAGTTCTTC. It translates to CASSLSGLGAHEQFF.

At least ten counts were recorded for this clonotype. The chain couples TRBV28 to TRBJ2-2; D is perhaps TRBD1 (5 bases). Germline lookup yields CDR1 MDHEN and CDR2 SYDVKM. This CDR3 contains 14 residues. Trimming stripped 7 bases from V and 2 bases from J, with 11 bases between. The CDR3 sequence is CASIRQPNTGELFF. The CDR3 region has the DNA TGTGCCAGCATCCGACAGCCCAACACCGGGGAGCTGTTTTTT. Drawing the rest from reference TRBV28 and TRBJ2-2, the complete variable domain is DVKVTQSSRYLVKRTGEKVFLECVQDMDHENMFWYRQDPGLGLRLIYFSYDVKMKEKGDIPEGYSVSREKKERFSLILESASTNQTSMYLCASIRQPNTGELFFGEGSRLTVL.

This clonotype has a count of ten or more. V and J are TRBV29-1 and TRBJ1-1, with TRBD1 as a possible D gene (5 bases). This CDR3 contains 13 residues. Germline CDR1 SQVTM, CDR2 ANQGSEA. V was shortened by 3 bases and J by 3 bases, with 11 bases between the two germline ends. This CDR3 is CSVDFGGDTEAFF. The CDR3 DNA reads TGCAGCGTTGATTTCGGGGGGGACACTGAAGCTTTCTTT.

At least ten counts were recorded for this clonotype. The CDR3 reads CASTAEGQGFYGYTF. The CDR3, as DNA: TGTGCCAGCACAGCTGAGGGACAGGGTTTTTATGGCTACACCTTC. The chain recombines TRBV11-2 with TRBJ1-2; 9 bases fit TRBD1. Losses at the gene ends were 7 bases for V and 5 bases for J; bases not matched to a gene: 11. Germline CDR1 and CDR2: SGHAT and FQNNGV. CDR3 length: 15 residues.

This clonotype was detected many times. CDR3 coding DNA: TGTGCCAGCAGTTCCGGGACAGGACTCACCGGGGAGCTGTTTTTT. This translates into CASSSGTGLTGELFF. V gene TRBV12-3 or TRBV12-4 combines with J gene TRBJ2-2; 8 positions match TRBD1. V gave up 4 bases and J gave up 4 bases; unmatched junction bases: 5. The CDR3 runs to 15 residues.

This clonotype was seen ten or more times. V gene TRBV12-3 or TRBV12-4 combines with J gene TRBJ2-7; 7 bases match TRBD1. J was trimmed by 2 bases and V by 5 bases; bases with no gene match: 6. This CDR3 is built from 14 residues. CDR3 sequence (DNA): TGTGCCAGCAGTCCCGGGACAGATGCCTACGAGCAGTACTTC. Translating gives CASSPGTDAYEQYF.